Here is one T cell receptor (beta chain) with its context. Antigen: not known. Splitting the CD4+ cells yielded a CD45RA+ naive subset and a CD45RA-negative memory subset. This sample was taken from a study of shared clonotypes between healthy human individuals. Turning to the study itself: In total, the donors were a couple of women and a few men aged 18 to 49. Three plates each covered CD4 naive and memory; CD8 naive two, CD8 memory one. Study-level results: Clonotype sharing among donors likely depends on sequencing depth.

Using immunoSEQ multiplex PCR, the repertoire was profiled, and TCRdb retains in-frame clones only, with some absent. The profile covers around 1.4 million clones, with less than 99% appearing a single time and 0.36% taken by the ten largest. J lost 9 bases, V lost 3 bases, and 4 bases had no gene match. The CDR3 spans 14 residues. Germline assignment: CDR1 LNHDA and CDR2 SQIVND (reference sequence). The TCR comes from a young man in good health. Sequenced input: naive CD4+ T cells sorted from blood. Subset of the sample: CD45RA+ positively selected. The chain couples TRBV19 to TRBJ2-1; 11 bases map to TRBD2. The CDR3 nucleotides read TGTGCCAGTAGTATGGTTAGCGGGAGGGCTGAGCAGTTCTTC. Its translation: CASSMVSGRAEQFF.